The 9 T cell receptor beta chains in this list originate from one sample, sequenced in a study of blood T cells in healthy people across ages (dated by TCRdb to between 2015 and 2017). Libraries were prepared through 5' RACE. Sequenced using an Illumina HiSeq 2500. A second PCR of roughly 6 to 12 cycles was performed with a sample-barcoded 5' primer and a J-beta primer mix. TCRdb took the public reads, trimmed them with fastp at Q25, ran MiXCR for clone calling and kept in-frame beta chains. Merged by CDR3 protein, the rows form single entries marked with the most common genes and DNA. This sample comprises around 970,000 distinct CDR3 sequences, approximately 50% of them detected only once. 20% to 25% of the sample belongs to the ten largest clones. Sequenced material: blood. The receptors stem from a woman in her sixties in good health.

The genes are TRBV28 and TRBJ2-3, with D perhaps TRBD1 or TRBD2 (6 bases each). CDR1 MDHEN and CDR2 SYDVKM come from the germline V gene. This CDR3 is 14 amino acids long. Trimming took off 6 bases at V and 2 bases at J, with 12 bases between the two ends. The CDR3 DNA follows: TGTGCCAGCAGGGAGGGACACTCCACAGATACGCAGTATTTT. Protein sequence: CASREGHSTDTQYF.

With regard to this clonotype: A much larger clone sits a single nucleotide away, making a read error possible. The chain recombines TRBV5-6 with TRBJ2-7; TRBD1 matches at 10 bases. The V gene end was trimmed by 3 bases and the J gene end by 5 bases; junction bases not matched to a gene: 2. Looked up from germline, CDR1 is SGHDT and CDR2 is YYEEEE. The CDR3 length is 13 residues. The CDR3 sequence is CASSSGTGDEQYF. The CDR3 nucleotides are TGTGCCAGCAGCTCCGGGACAGGGGACGAGCAGTACTTC.

This sequence joins TRBV29-1 and TRBJ1-1; TRBD1 aligns across 8 bases. V shed 2 bases, J shed 3 bases, and the junction held 5 bases outside the gene matches. From germline, CDR1 is SQVTM and CDR2 ANQGSEA. This CDR3 spans 14 amino acids. As DNA, the CDR3 is TGCAGCGTTGAATTCAGGGGGCTTGACACTGAAGCTTTCTTT. It yields the protein CSVEFRGLDTEAFF.

The rearrangement uses TRBV20-1 and TRBJ2-1, with 11 bases aligning to TRBD2. V was clipped by 7 bases and J by 8 bases; unmatched bases: 7. Germline CDR1 is DFQATT and CDR2 is SNEGSKA (reference sequence). This CDR3 comprises 13 residues. Written as DNA, the CDR3 is TGCAGTGGGGGGACTAGCGGATTGGATGAGCAGTTCTTC. It yields the protein CSGGTSGLDEQFF.

This clonotype was recorded a few times. The chain has TRBV29-1 and TRBJ2-7; D unclear. Germline V lookup: CDR1 SQVTM, CDR2 ANQGSEA. This CDR3 spans 11 amino acids. The ends were cut back, 7 bases at V and 3 bases at J, with 10 bases in the middle. The CDR3 protein is CSASTNYEQYF. The DNA of the CDR3 is TGCAGCGCTTCGACAAACTACGAGCAGTACTTC.

The chain employs TRBV5-1 and TRBJ2-3; possible D gene TRBD2, 5 bases. Germline V gene lookup returns CDR1 SGHRS and CDR2 YFSETQ. With 1 base removed from V and 6 bases from J, the gap between germline ends came to 18 bases. This CDR3 is built from 16 residues. CDR3 DNA sequence: TGCGCCAGCAGCTTGAGTTCGAGACTAAGATTGGATACGCAGTATTTT. This gives the protein CASSLSSRLRLDTQYF.

The sample holds a few counts of this clonotype. This chain uses TRBV29-1 with TRBJ2-5; TRBD1 agrees at 7 bases. The end of the DNA fits TRBJ2-4 better, so the J call may be wrong. Germline loops: CDR1 SQVTM, CDR2 ANQGSEA. This CDR3 is built from 12 residues. The CDR3 region is CSVRTGDNIQYF. The CDR3 DNA reads TGCAGCGTGCGGACAGGCGATAACATTCAGTACTTC.

The chain recombines TRBV2 with TRBJ2-7; possibly TRBD1 for D (5 bases). Germline V gene sequence: CDR1 SNHLY, CDR2 FYNNEI. The V end was cut by 7 bases, the J end by 4 bases, with 11 bases between. The CDR3 covers 12 residues. For the CDR3, the DNA is TGTGCCAGCACCAGGGTGACGTACGAGCAGTACTTC. Amino acid sequence: CASTRVTYEQYF.

The chain combines TRBV3-1 with TRBJ2-4; TRBD1 is a possible D gene (5 bases). The CDR3 runs 15 residues. The germline CDR1 and CDR2 sequences are LGHDT and YNNKEL (reference sequence). Trimming took off 3 bases at V and 0 bases at J, with 9 bases between the two ends. In DNA, the CDR3 is TGTGCCAGCAGCCAGGACAACTTAGCCAAAAACATTCAGTACTTC. Encoded protein: CASSQDNLAKNIQYF.